The 26 T cell receptor beta chains reported below all come from one sample, sequenced in a study of blood T cell repertoires in COVID-19. TCRdb keeps only in-frame clones here, not all; method: immunoSEQ multiplex PCR. The table shows about 380,000 clones, with more than 75% occurring only once. The sample consisted of PBMCs or T cells enriched from blood (not recorded which). The receptor set was obtained from a woman between 18 and 30 years old who had recovered from COVID-19.

The rearrangement joins TRBV9 to TRBJ2-7; D perhaps matches TRBD1 (6 bases). V was pared by 4 bases and J by 0 bases, with 11 bases between. CDR1 is SGDLS and CDR2 is YYNGEE in the germline V gene. The CDR3 length is 14 residues. The CDR3 loop is CASSTGQSSYEQYF. Here the CDR3 DNA reads TGTGCCAGCAGCACCGGACAGAGCTCCTACGAGCAGTACTTC.

This chain connects TRBV27 to TRBJ1-6; 11 bases match TRBD1. Germline CDR1 reads MNHEY; CDR2 reads SMNVEV (reference sequence). Trimming cost V 5 bases and J 9 bases; bases outside gene matches: 0. The CDR3 contains 13 residues. CDR3 region: CASSGQGASPLHF. CDR3 nucleotides: TGTGCCAGCAGTGGACAGGGGGCTTCACCCCTCCACTTT.

This clone was seen a few times. This chain connects TRBV10-3 to TRBJ2-2, with D possibly matching TRBD2 (7 bases). CDR3 size: 16 residues. Trimming left V 5 bases short and J 0 bases short, with 13 bases between. Germline CDR1 reads ENHRY; CDR2 reads SYGVKD. The CDR3 loop reads CAISRLGGANTGELFF. The DNA of the CDR3 is TGTGCCATCAGTCGCCTAGGGGGGGCGAACACCGGGGAGCTGTTTTTT.

The rearrangement uses TRBV5-1 and TRBJ1-4, with 11 nucleotides matching TRBD1. Trimming took 0 bases from V and 6 from J; bases not matched to a gene: 1. The CDR3 totals 15 residues. Per the germline V gene, CDR1 is SGHRS and CDR2 is YFSETQ. CDR3 residues: CASSLGTGGYEKLFF. CDR3 nucleotide sequence: TGCGCCAGCAGCTTGGGGACAGGGGGCTATGAAAAACTGTTTTTT. The full variable domain, rest sourced from reference TRBV5-1 and TRBJ1-4, is KAGVTQTPRYLIKTRGQQVTLSCSPISGHRSVSWYQQTPGQGLQFLFEYFSETQRNKGNFPGRFSGRQFSNSRSEMNVSTLELGDSALYLCASSLGTGGYEKLFFGSGTQLSVL.

This clone was observed once. The V and J genes are TRBV7-9 and TRBJ2-7; 8 nucleotides align to TRBD1. The CDR3 loop spans 15 amino acids. V trimming: 2 bases; J trimming: 2 bases; junction bases outside the gene matches: 5. The V gene's germline CDR1 is SEHNR and CDR2 FQNEAQ (reference sequence). The CDR3 nucleotides are TGTGCCAGCAGCTTAAGTGGGACAGGTCCCTACGAGCAGTACTTC. Translation gives CASSLSGTGPYEQYF.

The rearrangement links TRBV7-3 to TRBJ1-2, with 7 bases lining up with TRBD1. After removal of 5 bases from V and 6 bases from J, the junction contained 6 bases not matched to a gene. The CDR3 totals 13 residues. The germline gives CDR1 SGHTA, CDR2 FQGTGA. The CDR3 spells CASSPPGQNGYTF. The DNA of the CDR3 is TGTGCCAGCAGCCCGCCGGGACAGAATGGCTACACCTTC.

CDR3 sequence: CATSDLVEGQGFYEQYF. The CDR3 coding sequence is TGTGCCACCAGTGATTTGGTAGAGGGACAGGGTTTCTACGAGCAGTACTTC. The rearrangement links TRBV24-1 to TRBJ2-7, with 9 bases that match TRBD1. Germline V gives CDR1 KGHDR, CDR2 SFDVKD. The length of the CDR3 is 17 residues. J gave up 3 bases and V 0 bases, and 8 bases lay outside the gene matches.

This sequence joins TRBV7-2 and TRBJ2-5; 16 bases map to TRBD2. The ends lost 1 base at V and 6 bases at J; junction bases unmatched: 11. The V gene's germline CDR1 is SGHTA and CDR2 FQGNSA. The CDR3 sequence is 19 residues long. The CDR3 protein is CASSLVSTGTSGGAKTQYF. CDR3 DNA sequence: TGTGCCAGCAGCTTAGTCTCCACAGGGACTAGCGGGGGGGCGAAGACCCAGTACTTC.

This clone was seen just once. The rearrangement uses TRBV25-1 and TRBJ1-2; D is undetermined. The CDR3 consists of 15 residues. Trimming cost V 0 bases and J 3 bases, with 11 bases left between them. Germline assignment: CDR1 MGHDK and CDR2 SYGVNS. The chain's CDR3 is CASSEYRYGDYGYTF. Written as DNA, the CDR3 is TGTGCCAGCAGTGAATATCGTTACGGTGACTATGGCTACACCTTC.

A single count supports this clone. V is TRBV9 and J is TRBJ1-4; tentative D call: TRBD1 (6 bases). Trimming took 0 bases from V and 6 from J, leaving 15 bases between them. This CDR3 is built from 16 residues. Germline V CDR1 and CDR2: SGDLS, YYNGEE. The CDR3 sequence is CASSVGIMWGHEKLFF. The CDR3 nucleotides are TGTGCCAGCAGCGTAGGAATTATGTGGGGGCATGAAAAACTGTTTTTT.

The chain employs TRBV7-9 and TRBJ2-3; TRBD1 agrees at 7 bases. With V trimmed by 3 bases and J by 3 bases, 9 bases remained unmatched. Germline V gene sequence: CDR1 SEHNR, CDR2 FQNEAQ (reference sequence). The CDR3 is 16 residues long. In DNA form, the CDR3 reads TGTGCCAGCAGCTTCCGCACAGGGGTGAGGACAGATACGCAGTATTTT. Protein product: CASSFRTGVRTDTQYF.

This clone was seen more than once but under ten times. The chain has TRBV18 and TRBJ1-5, with D maybe TRBD1 (6 bases). V was cut by 5 bases and J by 0 bases, with 23 bases left in between. Per the germline V gene, CDR1 is KGHSH and CDR2 is LQKENI. CDR3 length equals 19 residues. For the CDR3, the DNA is TGTGCCAGCTCAATACAGGGAAATACGACGGTATATAGCAATCAGCCCCAGCATTTT. Its translation is CASSIQGNTTVYSNQPQHF. Complete variable domain (other parts from reference TRBV18 and TRBJ1-5): NAGVMQNPRHLVRRRGQEARLRCSPMKGHSHVYWYRQLPEEGLKFMVYLQKENIIDESGMPKERFSAEFPKEGPSILRIQQVVRGDSAAYFCASSIQGNTTVYSNQPQHFGDGTRLSIL.

This chain joins TRBV18 and TRBJ1-6; TRBD1 agrees at 7 bases. CDR1 and CDR2 (germline): KGHSH, LQKENI. CDR3 size: 15 residues. V gave up 2 bases and J gave up 9 bases; unmatched junction bases: 7. DNA for the CDR3: TGTGCCAGCTCACCAAGTTGGGACAGCAGTTCACCCCTCCACTTT. Translating it yields CASSPSWDSSSPLHF.

The V and J genes are TRBV9 and TRBJ2-2; 7 bases map to TRBD1. CDR3 length equals 14 residues. Germline V gene lookup returns CDR1 SGDLS and CDR2 YYNGEE. The V segment lost 9 bases and the J segment 1 base; nucleotides outside the gene matches: 6. In DNA, the CDR3 is TGTGCCACCTCAGGGGGATTGAACACCGGGGAGCTGTTTTTT. It codes for CATSGGLNTGELFF.

J is TRBJ1-2 and V is TRBV28, with D perhaps TRBD1 (5 bases). The CDR3 is made up of 13 amino acids. From germline, CDR1 is MDHEN and CDR2 SYDVKM. V was pared by 3 bases and J by 6 bases, with 11 bases between. The CDR3 here is CASSLGGRDGYTF. CDR3 in DNA: TGTGCCAGCAGTTTGGGGGGAAGGGATGGCTACACCTTC.

The rearrangement uses TRBV10-3 and TRBJ1-6, with a possible D match to TRBD1 (6 bases). Germline V gives CDR1 ENHRY, CDR2 SYGVKD. The CDR3 runs 13 residues. The V and J ends lost 10 bases and 7 bases respectively, with 14 bases between them. CDR3 sequence (DNA): TGTGCCACCGGGGACACGGAAAATTCACCCCTCCACTTT. Residues: CATGDTENSPLHF.

As DNA, the CDR3 is TGTGCCAGCAGCCCAAAACCGAGGGACAACCTAATGAAGAGGGCCCAGTACTTC. Translation: CASSPKPRDNLMKRAQYF. The J gene is TRBJ2-5, the V gene TRBV13; the D gene is possibly TRBD1 (6 bases). The CDR3 is made up of 18 amino acids. CDR1 is PRHDT, CDR2 FYEKMQ, per germline (reference sequence). V lost 5 bases and J lost 9, with 31 bases in between.

The rearrangement uses TRBV5-4 and TRBJ1-2, with 7 nucleotides matching TRBD1. The CDR3 runs to 12 residues. Trimming removed 4 bases from V and 11 bases from J; junction bases left unmatched: 8. Looked up from germline, CDR1 is SGHNT and CDR2 is YYREEE (reference sequence). This CDR3 is CASSMNGQEYTF. CDR3 bases: TGTGCCAGCAGCATGAACGGACAGGAGTACACCTTC.

The V and J genes are TRBV11-3 and TRBJ2-5; D call uncertain. Per germline, CDR1 SGHNT and CDR2 YENEEA. The CDR3 loop spans 14 amino acids. The ends were cut back, 2 bases at V and 0 bases at J, with 7 bases in the middle. The CDR3 region has the DNA TGTGCCAGCAGCTTACTCGGGTACCAAGAGACCCAGTACTTC. This sequence encodes CASSLLGYQETQYF.

This chain joins TRBV6-5 and TRBJ1-2, with TRBD1 as a possible D gene (5 bases). The CDR3 contains 12 residues. Trimming stripped 6 bases from V and 7 bases from J, with 12 bases between. Germline CDR1 is MNHEY and CDR2 is SVGAGI. The CDR3 region is CASRAGFPGYTF. In DNA, the CDR3 is TGTGCCAGCAGGGCAGGGTTCCCTGGCTACACCTTC.

The chain is built from TRBV28 and TRBJ1-2, with D unclear. Germline-derived CDR1 and CDR2 are MDHEN and SYDVKM. The V and J ends lost 5 bases and 5 bases respectively, with 9 bases between them. The CDR3 extends over 12 amino acids. The CDR3 nucleotides are TGTGCCAGCAGTGAAGCGAATTATGGCTACACCTTC. As protein: CASSEANYGYTF.

The genes are TRBV4-3 and TRBJ2-1, with D hard to call. The germline V and J ends were trimmed by 1 base and 5 bases, with 12 bases remaining between them. The CDR3 runs to 15 residues. Looked up from germline, CDR1 is LGHNA and CDR2 is YSLEER. The CDR3 DNA sequence: TGCGCCAGCAGCCAAGTTGTGACTGTAAACAATGAGCAGTTCTTC. It translates to CASSQVVTVNNEQFF.

The chain couples TRBV7-2 to TRBJ1-2; TRBD1 matches 8 bases. The CDR3 is 13 residues long. After removal of 4 bases from V and 8 bases from J, the junction contained 6 bases not matched to a gene. Germline V gene lookup returns CDR1 SGHTA and CDR2 FQGNSA. The CDR3 DNA follows: TGTGCCAGCAGCTCGGAACAGGGGGGCGGCTACACCTTC. Translation gives CASSSEQGGGYTF.

V gene TRBV2 combines with J gene TRBJ2-7; TRBD1 matches 7 bases. CDR1 is SNHLY and CDR2 is FYNNEI in the germline V gene. The J segment lost 2 bases and the V segment lost 4 bases, leaving 8 bases of the junction unmatched. The CDR3 runs to 15 residues. The CDR3 DNA follows: TGTGCCAGCAGTGTCATCCGGGACAGTCCCTACGAGCAGTACTTC. Residues: CASSVIRDSPYEQYF.

This clone was picked up one time. The rearrangement joins TRBV30 to TRBJ1-4, with 12 bases lining up with TRBD1. Germline V gene sequence: CDR1 GTSNPN, CDR2 SVGIG (reference sequence). V lost 4 bases to trimming and J lost 8 bases; unmatched junction nucleotides: 5. The CDR3 length is 14 residues. Here the CDR3 DNA reads TGTGCCTGGAACCCGGGACAGGGGGCAGAAAAACTGTTTTTT. This translates into CAWNPGQGAEKLFF.

This sequence joins TRBV11-2 and TRBJ2-1; TRBD1 aligns across 9 bases. The CDR3 has 16 residues. Per germline, CDR1 SGHAT and CDR2 FQNNGV. V lost 5 bases and J lost 0; bases outside the gene matches: 5. The CDR3 here is CASSRDRDSSYNEQFF. As DNA, the CDR3 is TGTGCCAGCAGCAGGGACAGGGACAGCTCCTACAATGAGCAGTTCTTC.